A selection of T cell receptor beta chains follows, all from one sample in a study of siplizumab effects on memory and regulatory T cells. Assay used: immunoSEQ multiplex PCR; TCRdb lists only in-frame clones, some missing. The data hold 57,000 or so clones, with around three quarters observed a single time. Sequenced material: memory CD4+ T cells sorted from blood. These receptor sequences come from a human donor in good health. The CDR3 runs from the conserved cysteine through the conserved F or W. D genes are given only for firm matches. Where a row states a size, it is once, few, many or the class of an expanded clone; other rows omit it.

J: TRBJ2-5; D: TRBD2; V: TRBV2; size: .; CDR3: CASSRFSGGGGETQYF; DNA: TGTGCCAGCAGCAGATTTAGCGGGGGGGGAGGAGAGACCCAGTACTTC
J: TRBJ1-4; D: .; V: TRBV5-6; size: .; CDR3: CASSLPGINEKLFF; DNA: TGTGCCAGCAGCTTGCCCGGGATTAATGAAAAACTGTTTTTT
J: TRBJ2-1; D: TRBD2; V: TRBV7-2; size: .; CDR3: CASSTSGGPYNEQFF; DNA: TGTGCCAGCAGCACCAGCGGGGGGCCGTACAATGAGCAGTTCTTC
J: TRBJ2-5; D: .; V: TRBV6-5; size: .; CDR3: CASSYSIWSSETQYF; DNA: TGTGCCAGCAGTTACTCGATCTGGAGCAGCGAGACCCAGTACTTC
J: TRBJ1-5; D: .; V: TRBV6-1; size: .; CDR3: CASSEIWGKGQPQHF; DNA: TGTGCCAGCAGTGAAATATGGGGAAAGGGACAGCCCCAGCATTTT
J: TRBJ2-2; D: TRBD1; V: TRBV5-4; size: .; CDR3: CASSPAGQGSPGELFF; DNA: TGTGCCAGCAGCCCCGCGGGACAGGGTAGTCCCGGGGAGCTGTTTTTT
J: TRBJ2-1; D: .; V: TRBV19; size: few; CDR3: CASSTSPTVNEQFF; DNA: TGTGCCAGTAGTACTAGCCCAACAGTTAATGAGCAGTTCTTC
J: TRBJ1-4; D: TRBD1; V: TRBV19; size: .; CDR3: CASISRDRRHSKNEKLFF; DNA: TGTGCCAGTATCTCTCGGGACAGGCGTCACTCGAAGAATGAAAAACTGTTTTTT
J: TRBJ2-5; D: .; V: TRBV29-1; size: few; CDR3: CSVEGGRLQETQYF; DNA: TGCAGCGTTGAAGGCGGTAGATTGCAAGAGACCCAGTACTTC
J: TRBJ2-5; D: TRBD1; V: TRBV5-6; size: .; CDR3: CASSLGPGGQETQYF; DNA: TGTGCCAGCAGCTTGGGTCCAGGGGGCCAAGAGACCCAGTACTTC
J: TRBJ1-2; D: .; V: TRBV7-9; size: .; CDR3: CASSLPGRSGYTF; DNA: TGTGCCAGCAGCCTACCAGGGAGATCGGGCTACACCTTC
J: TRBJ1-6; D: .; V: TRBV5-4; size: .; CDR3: CASSPTDRKDSPLHF; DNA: TGTGCCAGCAGCCCAACGGACAGAAAGGATTCACCCCTCCACTTT
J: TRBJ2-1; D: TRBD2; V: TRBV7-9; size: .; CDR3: CAHPAGGPYNEQFF; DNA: TGTGCTCACCCCGCGGGGGGACCCTACAATGAGCAGTTCTTC
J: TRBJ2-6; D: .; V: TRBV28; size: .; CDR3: CASSLGGAGANVLTF; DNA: TGTGCCAGCAGTTTGGGGGGAGCTGGGGCCAACGTCCTGACTTTC
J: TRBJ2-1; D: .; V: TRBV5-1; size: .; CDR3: CASSPPPEYNEQFF; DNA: TGCGCCAGCAGCCCTCCCCCGGAGTACAATGAGCAGTTCTTC
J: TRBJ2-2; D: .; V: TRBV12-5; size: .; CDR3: CASGPVQGGDTGELFF; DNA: TGTGCTAGTGGTCCCGTCCAGGGTGGGGACACCGGGGAGCTGTTTTTT
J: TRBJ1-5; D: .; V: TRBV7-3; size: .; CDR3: CASSLRQADNQPQHF; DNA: TGTGCCAGCAGCTTAAGACAGGCAGACAATCAGCCCCAGCATTTT
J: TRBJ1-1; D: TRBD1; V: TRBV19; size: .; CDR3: CASATGALTEAFF; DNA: TGTGCCAGTGCGACAGGGGCGCTTACTGAAGCTTTCTTT
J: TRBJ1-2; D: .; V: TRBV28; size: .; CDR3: CASGVGGNYGYTF; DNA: TGTGCCAGCGGAGTCGGGGGTAACTATGGCTACACCTTC
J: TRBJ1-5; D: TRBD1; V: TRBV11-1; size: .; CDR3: CASSSGQGGQPQHF; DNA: TGTGCCAGCAGCTCCGGACAGGGGGGACAGCCCCAGCATTTT
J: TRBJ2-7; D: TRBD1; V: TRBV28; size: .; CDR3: CASSGTGASYEQYF; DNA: TGTGCCAGCAGTGGGACAGGTGCCTCCTACGAGCAGTACTTC
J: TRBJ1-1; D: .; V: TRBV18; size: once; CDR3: CASSPQSGTMNTEAFF; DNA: TGTGCCAGCTCACCACAATCGGGAACCATGAACACTGAAGCTTTCTTT
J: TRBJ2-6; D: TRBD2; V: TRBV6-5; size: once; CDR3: CASRGGGAGANVLTF; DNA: TGTGCCAGCAGGGGGGGAGGGGCCGGGGCCAACGTCCTGACTTTC
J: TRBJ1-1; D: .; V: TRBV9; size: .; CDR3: CASSVLGRGGAFF; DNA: TGTGCCAGCAGCGTACTTGGCAGAGGAGGAGCTTTCTTT
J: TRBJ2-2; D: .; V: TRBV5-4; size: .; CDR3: CASSLMGPNTGELFF; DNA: TGTGCCAGCAGTTTGATGGGACCAAACACCGGGGAGCTGTTTTTT
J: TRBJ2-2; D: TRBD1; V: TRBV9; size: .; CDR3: CASSRDRVGELFF; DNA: TGTGCCAGCAGCCGGGACAGGGTTGGGGAGCTGTTTTTT
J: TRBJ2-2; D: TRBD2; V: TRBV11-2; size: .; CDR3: CASSLGVAGGPGELFF; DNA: TGTGCCAGCAGCTTAGGTGTAGCGGGGGGGCCCGGGGAGCTGTTTTTT
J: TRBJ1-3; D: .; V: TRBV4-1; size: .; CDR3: CASSQETLVGVGGNTIYF; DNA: TGCGCCAGCAGCCAAGAGACACTTGTGGGGGTAGGAGGAAACACCATATATTTT
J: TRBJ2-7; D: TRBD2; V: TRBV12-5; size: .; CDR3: CASGSGLAGEQYF; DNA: TGTGCTAGTGGTTCGGGACTAGCAGGGGAGCAGTACTTC
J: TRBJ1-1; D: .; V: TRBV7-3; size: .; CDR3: CASSPTGTHNTEAFF; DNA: TGTGCCAGCAGCCCAACAGGGACACACAACACTGAAGCTTTCTTT
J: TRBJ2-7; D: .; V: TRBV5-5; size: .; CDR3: CASSLRIASYEQYF; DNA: TGTGCCAGCAGCTTGCGGATCGCTTCCTACGAGCAGTACTTC
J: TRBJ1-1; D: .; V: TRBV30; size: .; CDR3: CAWIGGTEAFF; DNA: TGTGCCTGGATTGGGGGCACTGAAGCTTTCTTT
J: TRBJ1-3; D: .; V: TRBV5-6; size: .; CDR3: CASSYLGTIYF; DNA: TGTGCCAGCAGCTACCTCGGCACCATATATTTT
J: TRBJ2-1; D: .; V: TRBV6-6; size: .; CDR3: CASRKSQEQFF; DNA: TGTGCCAGCAGAAAGAGTCAAGAGCAGTTCTTC
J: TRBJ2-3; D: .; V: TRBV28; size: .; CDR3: CASTVGGGGADTQYF; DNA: TGTGCCAGCACCGTGGGAGGGGGTGGCGCAGATACGCAGTATTTT
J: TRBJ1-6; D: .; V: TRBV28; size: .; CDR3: CATTSRHNSPLHF; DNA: TGTGCCACCACTAGTCGGCATAATTCACCCCTCCACTTT
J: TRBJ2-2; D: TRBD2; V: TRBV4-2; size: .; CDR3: CASSPFTGGAGSGELFF; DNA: TGTGCCAGCAGCCCATTCACCGGGGGGGCAGGGTCCGGGGAGCTGTTTTTT
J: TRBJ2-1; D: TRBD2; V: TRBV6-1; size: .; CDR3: CASSHTSASYNEQFF; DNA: TGTGCCAGCAGCCATACTAGCGCGTCCTACAATGAGCAGTTCTTC
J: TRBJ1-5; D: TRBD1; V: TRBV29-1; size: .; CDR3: CSVGDSGYQPQHF; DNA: TGCAGCGTCGGGGACAGTGGCTATCAGCCCCAGCATTTT
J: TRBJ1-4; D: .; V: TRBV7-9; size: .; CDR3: CASSLEGRELFF; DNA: TGTGCCAGCAGCTTAGAGGGGCGGGAACTGTTTTTT
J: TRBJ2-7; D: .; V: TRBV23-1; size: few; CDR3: CASSQWRAYEQYF; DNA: TGCGCCAGCAGTCAATGGAGAGCCTACGAGCAGTACTTC
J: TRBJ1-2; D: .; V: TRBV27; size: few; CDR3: CASSPRATKHYGYTF; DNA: TGTGCCAGCAGTCCTCGGGCGACTAAACACTATGGCTACACCTTC
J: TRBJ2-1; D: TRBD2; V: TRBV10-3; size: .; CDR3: CATGRGGGVYNEQFF; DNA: TGTGCCACCGGTCGGGGCGGGGGGGTTTACAATGAGCAGTTCTTC
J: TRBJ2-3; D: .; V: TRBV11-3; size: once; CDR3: CASSARGGSDTQYF; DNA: TGTGCCAGCAGCGCCAGGGGCGGGTCGGATACGCAGTATTTT
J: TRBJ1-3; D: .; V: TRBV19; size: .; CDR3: CASSIDSGNTIYF; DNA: TGTGCCAGTAGTATAGATTCTGGAAACACCATATATTTT
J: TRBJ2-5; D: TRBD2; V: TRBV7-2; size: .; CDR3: CASSLRLSSGLQETQYF; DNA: TGTGCCAGCAGCCTCCGTCTGAGTAGCGGGCTTCAAGAGACCCAGTACTTC
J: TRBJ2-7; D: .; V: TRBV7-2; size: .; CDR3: CASSLGQAAYEQYF; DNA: TGTGCCAGCAGCTTAGGACAGGCCGCCTACGAGCAGTACTTC
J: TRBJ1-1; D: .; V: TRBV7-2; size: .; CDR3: CASSFRARNTEAFF; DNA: TGTGCCAGCAGCTTCCGGGCGCGAAACACTGAAGCTTTCTTT
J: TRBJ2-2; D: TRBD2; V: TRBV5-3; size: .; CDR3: CARSPAGANTGELFF; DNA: TGTGCCAGAAGCCCGGCGGGAGCGAACACCGGGGAGCTGTTTTTT
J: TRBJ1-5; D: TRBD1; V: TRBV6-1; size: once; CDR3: CASSEQTGFQPQHF; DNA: TGTGCCAGCAGTGAGCAGACAGGGTTTCAGCCCCAGCATTTT
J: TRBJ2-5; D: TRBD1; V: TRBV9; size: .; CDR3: CASSLTGDKETQYF; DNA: TGTGCCAGCAGCCTCACAGGGGACAAGGAGACCCAGTACTTC